Reported below is one T cell receptor (beta chain). Its antigen has not been determined. The library was built by means of the immunoSEQ multiplex PCR assay. For the multiplex PCR, a mixture combining 60 forward primers for TCR Vbeta segments and 13 reverse primers for TCR Jbeta segments was used. Amplification of the CDR3 region of rearranged TCR beta genes was performed with a multiplex PCR assay on genomic DNA. On the Illumina HiSeq System, the amplified TCR beta libraries were sequenced as 87-base-pair reads. In the source study's methods: Across the 600 to 700 repertoires, a later analysis counted 60 million to 90 million unique TCR beta chains, roughly 11 million of which were shared by at least two donors. Raw reads were error-corrected and collapsed into unique sequences with a nearest-neighbor algorithm that merged closely related sequences to remove PCR and sequencing errors. To assign V, D and J gene segments, CDR3 sequences were aligned to IMGT reference sequences. For a sequence to be retained, at least a six-nucleotide match to both a V gene segment and a J gene segment was required. A rearrangement was called productive if the CDR3 had no stop codons and remained in frame with V and J, and every other rearrangement was called non-productive. Following IMGT convention, CDR3 was defined as the stretch from the second conserved V-encoded cysteine up to the conserved J-encoded phenylalanine. The earlier analysis of 500 to 750 of the donors excluded any sequence lacking an unambiguous match to a single V gene segment. An earlier analysis of several hundred of the donors called V segments functional above 56.7% productive rearrangements and segregating when the between-donor standard deviation exceeded 5%. A statistical classification framework was built to diagnose cytomegalovirus status from the catalog of TCR beta chain sequences. V and J gene assignment, in a later analysis, came from comparing TCR nucleotide sequences with IMGT/GENE-DB human TR gene sequences. In a later analysis, CDR3 sequences and most-parsimonious VDJ recombination scenarios were assigned using the TCRdist pipeline. In a later analysis, each TCR beta chain was defined by its CDR3 amino acid sequence together with its V-gene family, and reads lacking a unique V-gene family were excluded. A later analysis removed roughly 590 highly shared, low-generation-probability nucleotide sequences to deal with suspected cross-contamination and a sequencing artifact. For each public chain, a later analysis derived a clonal expansion index from normalized ranks of inferred template counts within each repertoire. A later analysis computed generation probabilities with a VDJ recombination model fitted to out-of-frame rearrangements, and checked the results against IGoR. In a later analysis, TCR-TCR, TCR-HLA and TCR-CMV co-occurrence was scored with hypergeometric tests, and a repertoire-size bias correction was applied to TCR pairs. In a later analysis, false discovery rates were estimated by permuting HLA or CMV assignments 20 times. In a later analysis, co-occurring TCRs were grouped using DBSCAN, and TCRdist sequence similarity was added for clustering within HLA-allele-positive subsets. Co-occurrence clustering excluded repertoires with fewer than 30,000 or more than 120,000 public chains, plus five with anomalous nucleotide sharing. This is the immuneACCESS table as TCRdb keeps it, with only in-frame sequences that have V and J called. A part of the clones is gone; compared with another copy, unresolved V genes explain less than half, and the rest is unexplained. V and J calls and clone size are given by that table; D and trimming were obtained from the DNA. This specimen's table enumerates about 67,000 clones. Of the sample, roughly 5% is held by the ten largest clones.

In total, more than 500 healthy bone marrow donors made up the cohort. All cohort members were sampled while nominally healthy, although unrecorded immune exposures were likely present. The donor was CMV seropositive and belonged to the group of 270 or so seropositive cohort members. A peripheral blood sample was collected from each donor, and TCR beta sequencing was performed on peripheral blood mononuclear cells. Genomic DNA extraction from the blood cell samples was performed with the Qiagen DNeasy Blood Extraction Kit. These data originate in a study of cytomegalovirus exposure and HLA in healthy donors (dated by TCRdb to 2017 to 2019). Regarding the research as a whole: According to an earlier analysis of around 600 of the donors, 150 million to 200 million T cells yielded 90 million to 130 million unique TCR beta sequences and about 280 Gb of sequence data. The study aimed to test whether signatures of past pathogen exposure could be identified by cataloging public T cell receptors. The number of donors typed differed by locus, with 629-630 for A, B, C, DRB1 and DQB1, roughly 520 for DQA1, 600 to 610 for DPA1, and about 450 for DPB1. The study used immunosequencing to profile the T cell repertoires of some 600 subjects and linked those repertoires to cytomegalovirus serostatus. Besides the first cohort of approximately 670 subjects, a separate validation cohort made up of over a hundred different subjects was used. Because of strong linkage in the cohort, roughly five DR-DQ haplotypes were treated as single units for association and clustering. Every discovery cohort repertoire had been produced on one sequencing platform. HLA typing included class I and class II loci at four-digit resolution. An earlier analysis of 587 of the donors used high-throughput TCR beta sequencing to judge whether each TCR beta V gene segment behaved as functional or pseudogenic. The study combined high-throughput TCR immunosequencing, statistical association of individual TCRs with disease status, and machine learning to predict cytomegalovirus infection status. To study patterns of TCR occurrence, a later analysis re-analyzed previously published TCR beta repertoires from under 750 donors and added high-resolution HLA genotyping. Among around 400 genotyped donors of the cohort, an average of about 240,000 unique TCR beta nucleotide sequences were sequenced per donor, roughly 20% of them non-productive. An early release covering roughly 580 HLA-typed donors comprised around 300 gigabases of sequencing data and approximately 85 million unique TCR sequences. Rather than drawing on any new phenotypic data, the later analysis identified candidate immune exposures from TCR beta sequences and the way those sequences occurred across donors. Alongside the repertoire data, information on donor age, sex, ethnicity and CMV serostatus was compiled. Genome-wide SNP genotypes for about 65% of the 666 donors were used in a later genetic analysis, which treated that subset as a discovery cohort. Of the roughly 400 genotyped donors, approximately 82% fell in the genetic ancestry cluster associated with self-reported Caucasian donors.

Broader findings and caveats from the paper: In vitro tests confirmed that a few of the cytomegalovirus-associated TCR beta chains recognize cytomegalovirus antigens. The authors suggested that the approach could potentially be extended to other disease states and immunological phenotypes. Most TCR sequences were observed very rarely across donors, whereas some public TCRs were present in many individuals. When HLA alleles, especially DR and DQ, strongly co-occurred, attributing TCR associations to individual alleles was difficult. Because HLA typing was missing for some donors at each locus, association tests included only the typed subset. In a later analysis, most CMV-associated TCR beta chains were found to appear HLA-restricted, with HLA associations seemingly driven largely by CMV exposure. Broadly in line with IMGT annotations, most TCR beta V segments showed up in productive rearrangements about 90% or about 30% of the time in an earlier analysis of around 600 of the donors. The 87-base-pair reads could not distinguish some IMGT-functional V segments, including TRBV6-2 and TRBV6-3, so those segments were excluded. A later analysis associated 16,951 TCR beta sequences with specific HLA alleles at a false discovery rate of 0.05. In a later genetic analysis, fewer N-insertions in productive TCRs were reported among donors in an Asian-associated ancestry cluster than the approximately 630-donor mean. A cluster of highly shared sequence variants was judged likely to represent a technical artifact of the sequencing pipeline. A further reported finding was that TCR beta sequences accurately predicted the HLA-A and HLA-B alleles for most subjects in the first cohort. Correlated functional status among segregating V segments might reflect linkage disequilibrium, but an unknown experimental factor could not be ruled out. The study gave a list of roughly 150 TCR beta chains associated with cytomegalovirus. In a later analysis, TCR association rates were found to vary across HLA loci, with the most associated TCRs seen for DRB1 alleles and the fewest for HLA-C alleles. Several of the top co-occurrence clusters appeared to be linked to parvovirus B19, influenza, CMV and Epstein-Barr virus, according to a later analysis. In a later analysis, HLA-associated TCR beta chains were found to be more clonally expanded and to have lower generation probabilities than equally common non-associated chains. Immune exposure information for the cohort was limited to CMV serostatus. In this cohort, only TCR beta chains were sequenced, and detectable features were limited by the absence of alpha or paired-chain data. The classifier was reported to diagnose cytomegalovirus status with high specificity and sensitivity in both the original cohort and the validation cohort. Because counts were too low, seventeen rarely observed V segments, including chromosome 9 orphons, were excluded from the earlier analysis of 587 of the donors. In a later genetic analysis, a missense DCLRE1C variant was associated with V-gene and J-gene trimming of TCR beta chains, and the association was replicated in an independent cohort. Presence/absence analyses assumed roughly uniform sequencing depth across donors, an assumption that may not hold.

From its cysteine to its phenylalanine, the CDR3 spans 15 amino acids. Only the CDR3 portion is preserved as DNA: 45 bases, with reading frame beginning at the first base. CDR1 and CDR2 were assigned from the germline V gene (reference sequence) as GTSNPN and SVGIG. V and J are truncated by 7 bases and 0 bases respectively, leaving an intervening sequence of 19 bases. The rearrangement combines TRBV30 with TRBJ2-7; TRBD1 is possibly the D segment (5 matching bases). This TCR was sampled from a woman between 40 and 55 years old in good health and CMV-seropositive. The source material was PBMCs. The CDR3 protein: CAYTPGPRASYEQYF. The sequenced DNA is TGTGCCTATACACCAGGGCCCAGAGCCTCCTACGAGCAGTACTTC. Beyond the CDR3, the reference TRBV30 and TRBJ2-7 genes provide the residues; the full variable domain reads: SQTIHQWPATLVQPVGSPLSLECTVEGTSNPNLYWYRQAAGRGLQLLFYSVGIGQISSEVPQNLSASRPQDRQFILSSKKLLLSDSGFYLCAYTPGPRASYEQYFGPGTRLTVT.